Following are 2 T cell receptor beta chains from one sample sequenced in a study of CD8+CD57+ T cells in acquired aplastic anemia. Whoever was chosen for sequencing had shown CD8+CD57+ cell expansion by flow cytometry. TCR beta VDJ and CDR3 were profiled, and genomic DNA was the template. TCRdb processed the reads anew with MiXCR; each CDR3 protein has one entry. The sample has 180,000 or so distinct CDR3 sequences, 55% to 65% seen once. Sequenced: sorted CD4+, CD8+, or CD8+CD57+ T cells (not recorded which) from PBMCs. The receptors here all came from a human donor with aplastic anemia.

In its sample, this clonotype was seen many times. The genes are TRBV25-1 and TRBJ2-3; no definite D call. The CDR3 runs 15 residues. Germline CDR1 reads MGHDK; CDR2 reads SYGVNS. Between the trimmed V and J ends, which lost 4 bases and 0 bases, there was a span of 11 bases. In DNA, the CDR3 is TGTGCCAGCAGTGGATCCCTGGACAGCACAGATACGCAGTATTTT. Amino acids: CASSGSLDSTDTQYF.

This rearrangement joins TRBV6-1 to TRBJ1-1; maybe TRBD1 (5 bases). This CDR3 is built from 14 residues. CDR1 and CDR2 from the germline V gene are MNHNS and SASEGT. V was cut by 2 bases and J by 1 base, with 8 bases left in between. CDR3 nucleotide sequence: TGTGCCAGCAGTGAATGGGGGGGGAACACTGAAGCTTTCTTT. Its protein is CASSEWGGNTEAFF.